This T cell receptor beta chain was profiled in a study of technical replicates of blood from a few donors. Some clones are missing from TCRdb's copy, which holds only in-frame ones; the method was immunoSEQ multiplex PCR. This table has around 84,000 clones, roughly 98% appearing once. Germline CDR1 is MNHNS and CDR2 is SASEGT. With 0 bases removed from V and 7 bases from J, the gap between germline ends came to 12 bases. The CDR3 runs 15 residues. The chain links TRBV6-1 to TRBJ2-2; D is possibly TRBD1 (6 bases). The TCR was taken from a human donor in good health. The sample taken for sequencing was T cells isolated from PBMCs. The CDR3 DNA reads as TGTGCCAGCAGTGAAGCTACAGGGTTAAACGGGGAGCTGTTTTTT. Protein product: CASSEATGLNGELFF.